In its sample, the clone carrying this T cell receptor beta chain was seen a few times. These data originate in a study of beta chain features in type 1 diabetes. Isolated RNA was reverse transcribed in full, so expressed TCRB transcripts were sequenced. Repertoires were generated with immunoSEQ multiplex PCR, while TCRdb's copy carries only in-frame clones and drops some. The data show 450,000 or so clones, about an eighth seen once. V gave up 1 base and J gave up 0 bases, with 10 bases separating them. The V gene's germline CDR1 is SGHDN and CDR2 FVKESK. The length of the CDR3 is 15 residues. V is TRBV14 and J is TRBJ2-7; possibly TRBD1 for D (5 bases). The material sequenced was naive CD4+ T cells from blood. This receptor was obtained from a woman aged 18-30 years in good health. The DNA for the CDR3 is TGTGCCAGCAGCCAAGTACAGGTCAGCTCCTACGAGCAGTACTTC. Its translation: CASSQVQVSSYEQYF. Drawing the rest from reference TRBV14 and TRBJ2-7, the complete variable domain is EAGVTQFPSHSVIEKGQTVTLRCDPISGHDNLYWYRRVMGKEIKFLLHFVKESKQDESGMPNNRFLAERTGGTYSTLKVQPAELEDSGVYFCASSQVQVSSYEQYFGPGTRLTVT.